The entry below gives a single TCR beta chain sequence along with its context. This entry is derived from a study of cytomegalovirus exposure and HLA in healthy donors. CDR1 is SGHRS and CDR2 is YFSETQ in the germline V gene. The CDR3 runs to 14 residues. Trimming took 2 bases from V and 1 from J; bases not matched to a gene: 1. The PCR used 60 Vbeta and 13 Jbeta primers. Assay: immunoSEQ multiplex PCR; the TCRdb copy retains only in-frame clones and omits some. The data contain around 110,000 clones, about four fifths of them singletons. Sequencing input: PBMCs. This TCR derives from a woman in her 30s in good health and CMV-seronegative. The chain is built from TRBV5-1 and TRBJ2-5; TRBD1 aligns across 8 bases. CDR3 sequence reads: CASSFTGGQETQYF. The CDR3 nucleotides read TGCGCCAGCAGCTTTACAGGGGGCCAAGAGACCCAGTACTTC.